This is a list of T cell receptor beta chains from one sample in a study of beta chain features in type 1 diabetes. Here immunoSEQ multiplex PCR was the method, and the copy in TCRdb shows in-frame clones only, minus some. The sample consists of 300,000 to 450,000 clones, around a fifth of them appearing once. Sequencing was carried out using naive CD4+ T cells from blood. Receptors were obtained from a woman aged 18-29 years in good health. The CDR3 runs from the conserved cysteine through the conserved F or W. Each record gives: D gene, J gene, V gene, clone size, CDR3 protein, CDR3 DNA. The D gene is left open where the match is weak. Clone size appears in some rows only: once, few, many, or a class for an expanded clone.

- TRBJ2-2 TRBV30 - CAWSVDLGGELFF TGTGCCTGGAGTGTGGATCTCGGGGGGGAGCTGTTTTTT
TRBD2 TRBJ2-1 TRBV19 - CASSQDTSGRALDEQFF TGTGCCAGTAGTCAAGATACTAGCGGGAGGGCCTTGGATGAGCAGTTCTTC
TRBD2 TRBJ2-1 TRBV19 - CATKRGGYNEQFF TGTGCCACTAAGCGGGGGGGATACAATGAGCAGTTCTTC
- TRBJ1-2 TRBV29-1 few CSAPGEGGYGYTF TGCAGCGCTCCTGGGGAGGGCGGGTATGGCTACACCTTC
- TRBJ2-1 TRBV4-3 few CASSQQKYNEQFF TGCGCCAGCAGCCAACAGAAATACAATGAGCAGTTCTTC
TRBD2 TRBJ2-7 TRBV9 few CASSPGLAGFREQYF TGTGCCAGCAGCCCGGGACTAGCGGGCTTTAGGGAGCAGTACTTC
- TRBJ1-4 TRBV30 - CAWSANRVEKLFF TGTGCCTGGAGTGCAAACAGGGTTGAAAAACTGTTTTTT
TRBD2 TRBJ2-3 TRBV7-9 - CASSLSSTSGNTDTQYF TGTGCCAGCAGCTTAAGCTCGACTAGCGGCAACACAGATACGCAGTATTTT
- TRBJ2-1 TRBV14 few CASSLRAGFEQFF TGTGCCAGCAGCCTTCGGGCGGGGTTTGAGCAGTTCTTC
- TRBJ2-1 TRBV9 - CASSVAGEISYNEQFF TGTGCCAGCAGCGTAGCAGGGGAAATCTCCTACAATGAGCAGTTCTTC
TRBD2 TRBJ2-1 TRBV5-1 - CASSHPLAGNEQFF TGCGCCAGCAGCCACCCCCTAGCGGGAAATGAGCAGTTCTTC
TRBD2 TRBJ2-1 TRBV5-4 few CASSGLATEQFF TGTGCCAGCAGCGGACTAGCAACTGAGCAGTTCTTC
TRBD1 TRBJ1-1 TRBV29-1 few CSVQNRGTEAFF TGCAGCGTGCAAAACAGGGGCACTGAAGCTTTCTTT
- TRBJ1-4 TRBV30 few CAWSRQANEKLFF TGTGCCTGGAGTCGACAGGCTAATGAAAAACTGTTTTTT
TRBD1 TRBJ2-7 TRBV7-2 few CASSPRDRGTYEQYF TGTGCCAGCAGCCCCCGGGACAGGGGAACCTACGAGCAGTACTTC
TRBD1 TRBJ2-1 TRBV28 few CASSADRGRIEFF TGTGCCAGCAGTGCAGACAGGGGGCGTATTGAGTTCTTC
TRBD1 TRBJ2-7 TRBV30 - CAWSTTGVGYEQYF TGTGCCTGGAGTACAACAGGGGTTGGCTACGAGCAGTACTTC
- TRBJ1-5 TRBV6-5 - CASSPGRGSDQPQHF TGTGCCAGCAGTCCCGGGAGGGGGTCCGATCAGCCCCAGCATTTT
TRBD1 TRBJ1-2 TRBV15 - CATSRVRTGGGYTF TGTGCCACCAGCAGAGTGCGGACAGGGGGTGGCTACACCTTC
- TRBJ1-1 TRBV30 - CACFPRGYGAFF TGTGCCTGCTTCCCCAGGGGTTACGGGGCTTTCTTT
TRBD1 TRBJ1-1 TRBV6-1 - CASMATDRGYTEAFF TGTGCCAGCATGGCAACGGACAGGGGTTACACTGAAGCTTTCTTT
TRBD1 TRBJ2-5 TRBV7-9 - CASSLSGTVQETQYF TGTGCCAGCAGCTTATCTGGGACAGTCCAAGAGACCCAGTACTTC
TRBD2 TRBJ2-5 TRBV18 few CASSPDSAGRETQYF TGTGCCAGCTCACCAGATTCAGCGGGGCGGGAGACCCAGTACTTC